This T cell receptor (beta chain) was captured by sequencing in a study of T cell responses to AZD1222 COVID-19 vaccine. Measured with immunoSEQ multiplex PCR; TCRdb has only the in-frame clones, and not every one. The sample carries about 140,000 clones, nearly 95% recorded once. Study-level points and caveats: Recipients of two AZD1222 doses showed rising Spike-specific TCR breadth and depth. Reports indicate that nearly half of spike-specific TCRs are directed at unmutated variant regions.

On this clone: The antigen is undetermined.

From germline, CDR1 is MNHEY and CDR2 SVGEGT. J lost 7 bases, V lost 4 bases, and 4 bases had no gene match. The length of the CDR3 is 13 residues. This receptor was obtained from an adult who received the AZD1222 COVID-19 vaccine. The sequencing here drew on peripheral blood, taken 28 days after the second AZD1222 dose. The chain recombines TRBV6-2 or TRBV6-3 with TRBJ2-1, with 7 nucleotides matching TRBD1. As DNA, the CDR3 is TGTGCCAGCAGTTCGGGACAGCGGAATGAGCAGTTCTTC. The encoded protein is CASSSGQRNEQFF.